This T cell receptor beta chain was sequenced during a study of technical replicates of blood from a handful of donors. Assay: immunoSEQ multiplex PCR; the TCRdb copy retains only in-frame clones and omits some. The sample has under 75,000 clones, over 90% seen once. V lost 0 bases and J 0 bases, leaving 12 bases between the germline ends. Per the germline V gene, CDR1 is SGHTA and CDR2 is FQGNSA. The CDR3 contains 16 residues. The sequence was collected from a human donor in good health. Some clones in this sample may be carry-over from other donors' samples. The specimen was PBMCs. V gene TRBV7-2 combines with J gene TRBJ2-7, with D uncertain. Here the CDR3 DNA reads TGTGCCAGCAGCTTAGCTCCCAGAACCAGCTCCTACGAGCAGTACTTC. It is translated as CASSLAPRTSSYEQYF.